This T cell receptor beta chain was identified in a study of shared clonotypes between healthy human individuals (dated by TCRdb to 2018 to 2021). About the full investigation: Two women and a few men aged 18 to 49 years were included in the cohort. Each donor's leukapheresis produced roughly between roughly 0.85 and 10 billion PBMCs. Libraries were prepared and TCR repertoires were sequenced by different laboratories using diverse techniques, in order to increase sequencing depth and limit assay-specific biases. To estimate repertoire size and how much clonotype sharing occurs between individuals, the study deeply sequenced the blood TCR repertoires of several healthy adults. For each donor, CD4 naive and CD4 memory were each given three plates, CD8 naive was given two plates, and CD8 memory was given one plate. Findings and caveats that apply to the study as a whole: Estimated clonotype richness was generally larger for naive than for memory subsets. Based on pairwise subsampling, the degree of clonotype sharing among donors was expected to be affected by sequencing depth. The genetic and exposure-history diversity represented was limited by the small number of donors. Sampling was restricted to blood, and TCR repertoires in tissue are likely to differ from TCR repertoires in blood. Incomplete sequencing was indicated by rarefaction of sorted-subset datasets, despite the large sequencing depth. Compared with non-shared clonotypes, clonotypes shared by all four sorted-subset donors had higher generation probabilities. Across a handful of donors, around 5.4% of naive CD4, approximately 3.6% of naive CD8, 2% to 2.5% of memory CD4, and approximately 0.4% of memory CD8 clonotypes were shared.

To note about this clone: It has no known antigen specificity. The sample holds no much larger clone one base away, and base qualities are not on file.

CD8 naive samples were obtained by positive selection for CCR7 among CD45RO-negative cells, yielding a CD45RA+CCR7+ population from which TemRA cells were excluded. The donors were healthy, HIV-negative adults who had no recently reported acute infections or vaccinations. Only Caucasian adults living in Nashville, Tennessee, USA were represented among the donors. Blood was obtained by leukapheresis, after which PBMCs were separated by Ficoll-Histopaque density gradient centrifugation and cryopreserved in liquid nitrogen vapor phase. Analytical flow cytometry was used to check the purity and quantity of every magnetically sorted T cell population. Genomic DNA was isolated from each sorted fraction and quantified by UV absorbance on a Nanodrop 2000c. Using the deep immunoSEQ assay, multiplex PCR amplified TCR CDR3 regions from genomic DNA. Genomic DNA extracted from each cell subset was distributed evenly over all wells of several immunoSEQ 96-well plates, and each plate served as one replicate. For sorted subsets, approximately 210 ng genomic DNA, equal to about 30,000 T cell genomes, was loaded into each replicate PCR. The purified libraries were quantified using a Qubit 3.0 fluorometer, sized with a Bioanalyzer 2100, and then quantified again using the KAPA Library Quantification kit. Every immunoSEQ 96-well plate was sequenced on a dedicated single-read 150-cycle Illumina NextSeq 550 flow cell. In the paper's pipeline: Because the immunoSEQ output included only junctional sequences and no quality scores, the filtering could not be the same as the filtering used for full-length reads. Sequences were annotated with PyIR, a Python wrapper for IgBLAST v1.9, using IMGT germline references to assign V/J genes and CDR3. Reads with weak V/J assignments (E-value above 1e-6), missing CDR3, stop codons, out-of-frame junctions, or ambiguous translated residues were removed. A V3J clonotype was defined by an identical inferred V gene, J gene, and CDR3 amino acid sequence. To compute the percentage overlap between repertoires, the number of shared unique clonotypes was divided by the size of the smaller repertoire. Repertoire richness was assessed with RTK rarefaction, the Chao1 estimator, and Recon v2.1 estimates of unobserved clonotypes. Generation probabilities were computed with OLGA for all TCRbeta clonotypes obtained by the gDNA method from a few donors. TCRdb took over this immuneACCESS table, retaining in-frame rearrangements with V and J assigned. Such tables are incomplete; in checked studies, under half of the missing clones stem from an unresolved V gene, and the remainder is unexplained. V, J and clone size derive from that table, while D and trimming were established from the DNA sequence. The sample table lists nearly 2 million clones, about 95% of them with a count of one. Approximately 1.2% of the sample lies in the top ten.

The specimen was naive CD8+ T cells sorted from blood. What this sample's cell subset or site label stands for: CD45RA+CCR7+. The TCR originated in a man aged 18 to 35 in good health.

The nucleotide sequence reads as follows: TGCGCCAGCAGCCAGCGGGAGGGTGAGGAGCAGTTCTTC. It codes for CASSQREGEEQFF. The chain couples TRBV4-1 to TRBJ2-1; 9 central nucleotides agree with TRBD2. Ends trimmed: V by 3 bases, J by 10 bases; bases unmatched to a gene: 4. CDR1 MGHRA and CDR2 YSYEKL were looked up in the germline V gene. The CDR3 sequence holds 13 residues, the cysteine and phenylalanine included. Left in the record is the CDR3 DNA by itself, 39 bases read in frame from the first base.